The T cell receptor beta chain described here comes from a study of blood T cell repertoires in COVID-19. Study-level background: Samples of COVID-19 (acute and convalescent) were obtained from the United States, Italy and Spain. Sources were T cells, B-cell-depleted T cells, or PBMCs; the material itself was cDNA or gDNA.

With V trimmed by 3 bases and J by 3 bases, 3 bases remained unmatched. CDR1 is SQVTM, CDR2 ANQGSEA, per germline. The CDR3 spans 13 residues. Patients at the Seattle site were enrolled during active infection and followed longitudinally. Per the study methods: Amplification of reference gene primers provided the estimated nucleated cell counts. The repertoire was sequenced with immunoSEQ multiplex PCR; TCRdb's copy has only in-frame clones and lacks some. V and J calls and clone size are copied from that table; D and trimming were computed from the DNA. The sample holds almost 250,000 clones, roughly 83% seen once.

The chain couples TRBV29-1 to TRBJ2-3; 7 bases agree with TRBD1. The clonotype originates from an elderly woman with COVID-19, enrolled during active disease. The specimen sequenced was peripheral blood. The DNA for the CDR3 is TGCAGCGTTGAGAGGGACAGAACAGATACGCAGTATTTT. Translation gives CSVERDRTDTQYF.